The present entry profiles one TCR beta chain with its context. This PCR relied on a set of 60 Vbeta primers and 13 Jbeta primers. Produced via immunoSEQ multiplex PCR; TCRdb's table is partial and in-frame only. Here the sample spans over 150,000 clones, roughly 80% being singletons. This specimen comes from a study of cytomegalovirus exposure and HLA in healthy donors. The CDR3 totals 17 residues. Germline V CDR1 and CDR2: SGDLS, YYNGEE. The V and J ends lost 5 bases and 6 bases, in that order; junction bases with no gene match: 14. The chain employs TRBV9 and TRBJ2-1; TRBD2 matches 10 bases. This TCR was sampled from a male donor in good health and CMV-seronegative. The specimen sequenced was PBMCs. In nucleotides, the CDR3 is TGTGCCAGCAGTCCGTCTAGCGGGAGTCCCTTACTCAATGAGCAGTTCTTC. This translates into CASSPSSGSPLLNEQFF. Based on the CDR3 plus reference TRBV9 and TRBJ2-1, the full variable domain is DSGVTQTPKHLITATGQRVTLRCSPRSGDLSVYWYQQSLDQGLQFLIQYYNGEERAKGNILERFSAQQFPDLHSELNLSSLELGDSALYFCASSPSSGSPLLNEQFFGPGTRLTVL.